Listed below are T cell receptor beta chains from one sample, sequenced in a study of regulatory T cells in long-lasting Graves disease. TCRdb used MiXCR to reprocess the multiplex PCR reads, holding one entry per CDR3 protein. The sample yields about 430,000 distinct CDR3 sequences, 15% seen once. The same data also contributed to another study, on T cells in Graves' hyperthyroidism and ophthalmopathy.

The material sequenced was peripheral blood mononuclear cells (PBMCs), taken at new diagnosis, from a patient treated with antithyroid drugs. Receptors were obtained from a woman between 40 and 55 years old with Graves disease. CDR3s include the opening cysteine and the closing phenylalanine or tryptophan. The D gene is left open where the match is weak. Clone size is stated in some rows and not others, as once, few, many or a class when expanded.

V: TRBV6-1; D: TRBD1; size: many; J: TRBJ2-5; DNA: TGTGCCAGCAGTGGATCAACCCTTCCGACAGGGATTAGAGAGACCCAGTACTTC; CDR3: CASSGSTLPTGIRETQYF
V: TRBV6-1; D: NA; size: many; J: TRBJ1-4; DNA: TGTGCCAGCAGTACGTCCTGGACTTTGGGGAATGAAAAACTGTTTTTT; CDR3: CASSTSWTLGNEKLFF
V: TRBV30; D: NA; size: NA; J: TRBJ1-2; DNA: TGTGCCTGGAGTGGGGCAGGGACATATGGCTACACCTTC; CDR3: CAWSGAGTYGYTF
V: TRBV28; D: NA; size: many; J: TRBJ1-2; DNA: TGTGCCAGCAGCCCTAACCCGGGCTATGGCTACACCTTC; CDR3: CASSPNPGYGYTF
V: TRBV12-3/TRBV12-4; D: TRBD1; size: NA; J: TRBJ2-2; DNA: TGTGCCAGCAGTTCGCGGGACAGGGTGGGCACCGGGGAGCTGTTTTTT; CDR3: CASSSRDRVGTGELFF
V: TRBV20-1; D: NA; size: NA; J: TRBJ1-6; DNA: TGCAGTGCTAGAGATCGGGGGGCAAGCTCCTATAATTCACCCCTCCACTTT; CDR3: CSARDRGASSYNSPLHF
V: TRBV11-2; D: NA; size: NA; J: TRBJ1-4; DNA: TGTGCCAGCAGCCCCGAGTCAACTAATGAAAAACTGTTTTTT; CDR3: CASSPESTNEKLFF
V: TRBV9; D: NA; size: many; J: TRBJ2-5; DNA: TGTGCCAGCAGCGTGGCTGGAACCACCCAAGAGACCCAGTACTTC; CDR3: CASSVAGTTQETQYF
V: TRBV5-1; D: TRBD2; size: few; J: TRBJ2-5; DNA: TGCGCCAGCAGCTTGGTGACGGGAGGACAAGAGACCCAGTACTTC; CDR3: CASSLVTGGQETQYF
V: TRBV4-2; D: NA; size: few; J: TRBJ2-7; DNA: TGTGCCAGCAGCCAAGCCCAAGGCGAGCAGTACTTC; CDR3: CASSQAQGEQYF
V: TRBV7-9; D: NA; size: many; J: TRBJ2-1; DNA: TGTGCCAGCAGCTTAGATGAGTACAATGAGCAGTTCTTC; CDR3: CASSLDEYNEQFF